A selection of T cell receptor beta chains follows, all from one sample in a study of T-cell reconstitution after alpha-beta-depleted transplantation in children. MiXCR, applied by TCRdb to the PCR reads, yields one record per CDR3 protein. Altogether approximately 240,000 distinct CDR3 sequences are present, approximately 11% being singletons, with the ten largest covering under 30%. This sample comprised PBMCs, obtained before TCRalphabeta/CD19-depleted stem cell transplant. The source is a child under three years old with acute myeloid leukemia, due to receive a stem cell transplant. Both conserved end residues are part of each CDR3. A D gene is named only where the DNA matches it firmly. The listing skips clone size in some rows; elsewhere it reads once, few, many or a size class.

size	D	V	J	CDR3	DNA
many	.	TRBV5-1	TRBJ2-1	CASSSSGNYNEQFF	TGCGCCAGCAGTTCCAGTGGGAACTACAATGAGCAGTTCTTC
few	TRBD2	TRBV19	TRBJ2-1	CASSIDRWTSGYNEQFF	TGTGCCAGTAGTATAGATAGGTGGACTAGCGGGTACAATGAGCAGTTCTTC
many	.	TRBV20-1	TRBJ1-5	CSARVGSQPQHF	TGCAGTGCTAGAGTGGGGTCTCAGCCCCAGCATTTT
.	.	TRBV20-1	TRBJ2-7	CSAIAAYEQYF	TGCAGTGCCATCGCCGCCTACGAGCAGTACTTC
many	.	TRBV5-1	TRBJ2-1	CASSFQGNNEQFF	TGCGCCAGCAGCTTTCAGGGTAATAATGAGCAGTTCTTC
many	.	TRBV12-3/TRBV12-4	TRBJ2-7	CASSLPPATYEQYF	TGTGCCAGCAGTCTCCCCCCCGCGACCTACGAGCAGTACTTC
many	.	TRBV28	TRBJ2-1	CASKGSEQFF	TGTGCCAGCAAGGGGAGTGAGCAGTTCTTC
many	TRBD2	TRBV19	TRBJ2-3	CASGQRESTDTQYF	TGTGCCAGTGGTCAGCGGGAAAGCACAGATACGCAGTATTTT
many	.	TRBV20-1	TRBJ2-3	CSASAFGADSTDTQYF	TGCAGTGCTAGCGCCTTTGGAGCGGATAGCACAGATACGCAGTATTTT
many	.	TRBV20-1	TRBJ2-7	CSAREGGASYEQYF	TGCAGTGCTAGAGAAGGCGGGGCGTCCTACGAGCAGTACTTC
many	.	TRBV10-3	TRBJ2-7	CAISPRQDYEQYF	TGTGCCATCAGTCCGAGACAGGACTACGAGCAGTACTTC
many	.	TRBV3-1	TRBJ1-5	CASSQDIGGNQPQHF	TGTGCCAGCAGCCAAGACATTGGGGGCAATCAGCCCCAGCATTTT
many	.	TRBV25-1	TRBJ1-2	CASSEYKGNLEGYTF	TGTGCCAGCAGTGAATATAAGGGCAACCTCGAGGGCTACACCTTC
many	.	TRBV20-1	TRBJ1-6	CSASGWRGDSPLHF	TGCAGTGCTAGTGGATGGAGGGGTGATTCACCCCTCCACTTT